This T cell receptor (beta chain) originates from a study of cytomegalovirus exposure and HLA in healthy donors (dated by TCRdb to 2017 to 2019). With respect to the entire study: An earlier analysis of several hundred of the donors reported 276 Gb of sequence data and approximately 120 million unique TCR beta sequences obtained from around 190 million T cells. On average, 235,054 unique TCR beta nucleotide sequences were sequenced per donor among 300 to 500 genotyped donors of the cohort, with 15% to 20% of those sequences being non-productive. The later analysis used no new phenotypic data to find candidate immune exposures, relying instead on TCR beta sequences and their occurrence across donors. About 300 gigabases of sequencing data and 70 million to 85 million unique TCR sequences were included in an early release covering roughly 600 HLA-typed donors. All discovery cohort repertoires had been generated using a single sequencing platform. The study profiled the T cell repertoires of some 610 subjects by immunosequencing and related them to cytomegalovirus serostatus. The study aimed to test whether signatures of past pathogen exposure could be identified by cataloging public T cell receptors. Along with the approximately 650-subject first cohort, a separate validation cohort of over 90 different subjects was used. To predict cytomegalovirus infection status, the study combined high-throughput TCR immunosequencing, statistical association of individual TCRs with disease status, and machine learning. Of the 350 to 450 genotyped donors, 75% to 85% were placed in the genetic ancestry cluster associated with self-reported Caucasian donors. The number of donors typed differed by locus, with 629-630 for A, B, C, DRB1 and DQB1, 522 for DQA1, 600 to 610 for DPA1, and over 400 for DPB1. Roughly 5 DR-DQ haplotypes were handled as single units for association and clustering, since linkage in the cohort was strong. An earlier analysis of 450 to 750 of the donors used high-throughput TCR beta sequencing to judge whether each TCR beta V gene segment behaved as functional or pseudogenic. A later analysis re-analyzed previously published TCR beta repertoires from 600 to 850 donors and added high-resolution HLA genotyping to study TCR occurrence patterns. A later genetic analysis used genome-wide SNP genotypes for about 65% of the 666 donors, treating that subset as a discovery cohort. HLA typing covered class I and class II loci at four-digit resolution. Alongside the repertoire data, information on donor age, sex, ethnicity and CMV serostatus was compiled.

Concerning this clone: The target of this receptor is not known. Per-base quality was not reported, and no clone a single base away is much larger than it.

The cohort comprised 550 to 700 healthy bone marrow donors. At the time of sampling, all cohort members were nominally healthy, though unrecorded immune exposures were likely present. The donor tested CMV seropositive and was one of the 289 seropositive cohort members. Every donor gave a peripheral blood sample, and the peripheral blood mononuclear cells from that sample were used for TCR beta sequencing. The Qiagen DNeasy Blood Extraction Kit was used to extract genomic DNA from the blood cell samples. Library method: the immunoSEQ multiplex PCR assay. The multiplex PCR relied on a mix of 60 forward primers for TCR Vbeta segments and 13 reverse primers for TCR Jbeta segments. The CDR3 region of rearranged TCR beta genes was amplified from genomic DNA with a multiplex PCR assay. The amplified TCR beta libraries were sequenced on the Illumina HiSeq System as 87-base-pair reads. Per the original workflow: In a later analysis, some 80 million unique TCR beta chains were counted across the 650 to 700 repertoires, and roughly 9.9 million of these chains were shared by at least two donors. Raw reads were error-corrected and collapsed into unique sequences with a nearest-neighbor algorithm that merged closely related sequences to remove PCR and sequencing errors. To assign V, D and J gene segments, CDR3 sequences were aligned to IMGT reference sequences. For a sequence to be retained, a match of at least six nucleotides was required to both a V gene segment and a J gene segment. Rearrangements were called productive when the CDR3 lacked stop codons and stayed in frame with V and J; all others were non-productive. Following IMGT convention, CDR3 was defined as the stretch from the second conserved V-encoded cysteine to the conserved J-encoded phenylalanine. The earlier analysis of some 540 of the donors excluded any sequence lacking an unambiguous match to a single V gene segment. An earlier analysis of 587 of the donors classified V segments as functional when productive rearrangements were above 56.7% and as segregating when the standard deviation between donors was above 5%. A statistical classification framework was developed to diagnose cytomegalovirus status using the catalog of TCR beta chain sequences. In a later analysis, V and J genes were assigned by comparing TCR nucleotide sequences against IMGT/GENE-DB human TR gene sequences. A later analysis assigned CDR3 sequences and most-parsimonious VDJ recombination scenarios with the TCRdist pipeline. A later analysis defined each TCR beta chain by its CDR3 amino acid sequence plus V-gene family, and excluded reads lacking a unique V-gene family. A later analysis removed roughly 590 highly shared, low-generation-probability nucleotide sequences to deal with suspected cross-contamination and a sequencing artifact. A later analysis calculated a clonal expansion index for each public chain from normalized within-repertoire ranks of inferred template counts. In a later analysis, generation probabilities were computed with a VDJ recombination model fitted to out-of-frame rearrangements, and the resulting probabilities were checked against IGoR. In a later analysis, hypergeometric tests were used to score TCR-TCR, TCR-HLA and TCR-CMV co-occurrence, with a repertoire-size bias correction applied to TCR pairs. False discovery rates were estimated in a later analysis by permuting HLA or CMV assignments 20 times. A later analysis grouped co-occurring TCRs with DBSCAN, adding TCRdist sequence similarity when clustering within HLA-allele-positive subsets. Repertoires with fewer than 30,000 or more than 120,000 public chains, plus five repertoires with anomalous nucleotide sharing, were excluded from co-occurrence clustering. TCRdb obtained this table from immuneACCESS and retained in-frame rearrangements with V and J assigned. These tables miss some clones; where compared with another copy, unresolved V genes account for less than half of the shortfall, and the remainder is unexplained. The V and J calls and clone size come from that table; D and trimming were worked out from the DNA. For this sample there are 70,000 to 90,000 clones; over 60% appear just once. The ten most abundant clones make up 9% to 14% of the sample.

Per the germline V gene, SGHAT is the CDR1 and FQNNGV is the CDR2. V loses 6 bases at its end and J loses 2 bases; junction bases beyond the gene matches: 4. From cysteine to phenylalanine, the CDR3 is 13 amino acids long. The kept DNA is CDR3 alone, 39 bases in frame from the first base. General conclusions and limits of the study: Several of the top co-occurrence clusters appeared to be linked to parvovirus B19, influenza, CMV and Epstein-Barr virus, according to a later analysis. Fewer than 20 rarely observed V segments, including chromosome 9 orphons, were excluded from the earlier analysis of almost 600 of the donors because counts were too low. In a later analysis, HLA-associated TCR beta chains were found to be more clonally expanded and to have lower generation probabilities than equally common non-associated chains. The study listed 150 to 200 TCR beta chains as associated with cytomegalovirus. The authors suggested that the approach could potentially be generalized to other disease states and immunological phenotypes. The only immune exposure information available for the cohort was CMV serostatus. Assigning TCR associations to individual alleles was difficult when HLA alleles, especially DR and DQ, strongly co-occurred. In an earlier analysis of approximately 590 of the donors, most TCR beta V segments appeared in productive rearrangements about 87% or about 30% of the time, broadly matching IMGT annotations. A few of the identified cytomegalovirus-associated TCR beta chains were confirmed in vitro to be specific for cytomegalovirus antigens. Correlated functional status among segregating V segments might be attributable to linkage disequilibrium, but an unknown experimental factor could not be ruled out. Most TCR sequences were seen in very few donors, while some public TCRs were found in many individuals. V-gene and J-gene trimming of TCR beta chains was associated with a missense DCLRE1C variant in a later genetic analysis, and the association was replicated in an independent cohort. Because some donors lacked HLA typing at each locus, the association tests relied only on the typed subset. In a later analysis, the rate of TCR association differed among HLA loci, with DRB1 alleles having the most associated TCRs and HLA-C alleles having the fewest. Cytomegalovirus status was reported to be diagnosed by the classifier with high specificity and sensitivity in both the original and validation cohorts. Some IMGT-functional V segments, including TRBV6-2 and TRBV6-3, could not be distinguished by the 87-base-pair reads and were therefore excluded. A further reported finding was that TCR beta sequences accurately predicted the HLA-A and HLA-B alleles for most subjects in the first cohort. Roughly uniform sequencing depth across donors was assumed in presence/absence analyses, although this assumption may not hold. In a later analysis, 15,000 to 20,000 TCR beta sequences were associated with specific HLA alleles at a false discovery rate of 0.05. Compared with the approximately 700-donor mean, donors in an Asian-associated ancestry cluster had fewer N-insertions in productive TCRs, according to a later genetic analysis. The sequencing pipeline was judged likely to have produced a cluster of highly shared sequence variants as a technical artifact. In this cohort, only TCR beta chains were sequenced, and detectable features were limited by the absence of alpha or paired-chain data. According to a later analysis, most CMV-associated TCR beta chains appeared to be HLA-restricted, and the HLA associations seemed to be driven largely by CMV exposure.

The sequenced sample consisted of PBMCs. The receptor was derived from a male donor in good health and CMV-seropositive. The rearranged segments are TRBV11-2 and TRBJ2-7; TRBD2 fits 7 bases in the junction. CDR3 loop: CASSTGTTYEQYF. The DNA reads TGTGCCAGCAGTACCGGGACTACCTACGAGCAGTACTTC.